The next 26 T cell receptor beta chains were all read from a single sample in a study of post-analysis software for immune sequencing data. Findings and caveats of the study: TRBV5-6, TRBV5-1 and TRBV20-1 belonged to a set of a few TRBV segments that were more frequent in patients than controls.

The antigens of these receptors remain unknown. Prepared libraries of TCR beta cDNA carried unique molecular identifiers. TCRdb re-called the PCR reads through MiXCR, storing one row per CDR3 protein. The profile shows fewer than 850,000 distinct CDR3 sequences, roughly 27% of them singletons. Sequencing was done on a sample of blood. Every receptor here comes from a girl aged 5 to 17 with multiple sclerosis.

The DNA of the CDR3 is TGTGCCAGCAGCCAAGATCGACTAGCGGACTGGAAGAATGAGCAGTTCTTC. This codes for CASSQDRLADWKNEQFF. V is TRBV14 and J is TRBJ2-1; 9 bases fit TRBD2. Germline CDR1 and CDR2: SGHDN and FVKESK. V trimming: 0 bases; J trimming: 7 bases; junction bases outside the gene matches: 10. The CDR3 spans 17 residues.

This clonotype was counted between two and nine times. CDR3 loop: CASSFVHPSEQYF. CDR3 in DNA: TGTGCCAGCAGCTTCGTGCACCCATCCGAGCAGTACTTC. The chain is built from TRBV7-2 and TRBJ2-7; D gene uncertain. The CDR3 extends over 13 amino acids. Between the trimmed V and J ends, which lost 3 bases and 6 bases, there was a span of 12 bases. Germline values: CDR1 SGHTA, CDR2 FQGNSA.

This chain links TRBV14 with TRBJ1-1; D not resolved. Germline-derived CDR1 and CDR2 are SGHDN and FVKESK. Deletions cut 3 bases from V and 2 bases from J, with 7 bases between. This CDR3 is 13 amino acids long. The CDR3 DNA is TGTGCCAGCAGCCACAAGGGAAACACTGAAGCTTTCTTT. It yields the protein CASSHKGNTEAFF.

The rearrangement uses TRBV4-3 and TRBJ2-7, with 13 bases fitting TRBD2. The CDR3 sequence is 18 residues long. J lost 3 bases, V lost 0 bases, and 8 bases had no gene match. Germline V lookup: CDR1 LGHNA, CDR2 YSLEER. The CDR3 region has the DNA TGCGCCAGCAGCCAAGATCAAATGGGGACTAGCGGGAACTACGAGCAGTACTTC. This sequence encodes CASSQDQMGTSGNYEQYF.

The J gene is TRBJ2-7, the V gene TRBV20-1, with 8 bases fitting TRBD2. J gave up 0 bases and V 7 bases, and 8 bases lay outside the gene matches. Germline CDR1 DFQATT, CDR2 SNEGSKA (reference sequence). The CDR3 extends over 14 amino acids. The CDR3 bases are TGCAGTGTGGTCAAGCGGGGGAGCTCCTACGAGCAGTACTTC. Protein: CSVVKRGSSYEQYF.

This clonotype was counted ten times or more. The gene calls are TRBV29-1 and TRBJ1-1, with TRBD1 matching 8 bases. Trimming took 6 bases from V and 1 from J; bases not matched to a gene: 4. The germline V gene encodes CDR1 SQVTM and CDR2 ANQGSEA. The CDR3 is 13 residues long. The CDR3 region has the DNA TGCAGCGTCCTACAGGGGGGGAACACTGAAGCTTTCTTT. It codes for CSVLQGGNTEAFF.

The gene calls are TRBV12-3 or TRBV12-4 and TRBJ1-3, with 7 bases that match TRBD1. Trimming at V came to 4 bases and at J to 0 bases, leaving 3 bases not matched to a gene. The CDR3 spans 15 residues. This chain's CDR3 is CASSYRGSSGNTIYF. In DNA, the CDR3 is TGTGCCAGCAGTTACAGGGGAAGCTCTGGAAACACCATATATTTT.

This clonotype has just a few counts. The chain combines TRBV24-1 with TRBJ2-4; weak D call: TRBD1 (6 bases). This CDR3 spans 14 amino acids. The germline CDR1 and CDR2 sequences are KGHDR and SFDVKD. Trimming left V 4 bases short and J 10 bases short, with 16 bases between. CDR3 loop: CATSDRGRRGIQYF. CDR3 bases: TGTGCCACCAGTGACCGAGGACGTAGGGGGATTCAGTACTTC.

The chain recombines TRBV29-1 with TRBJ2-7, with 8 bases matching TRBD1. The length of the CDR3 is 14 residues. CDR1 is SQVTM and CDR2 is ANQGSEA in the germline V gene. The V segment lost 7 bases and the J segment 2 bases; nucleotides outside the gene matches: 10. CDR3 protein: CSAIGDRSPYEQYF. CDR3 in DNA: TGCAGCGCCATCGGGGACAGGAGCCCCTACGAGCAGTACTTC.

This chain connects TRBV20-1 to TRBJ2-7, with D perhaps TRBD2 (6 bases). Trimming shortened V by 5 bases and J by 10 bases, and 15 bases separated the two germline ends. This CDR3 is built from 11 residues. CDR1 DFQATT and CDR2 SNEGSKA come from the germline V gene (reference sequence). Here the CDR3 reads CSAGGDGPQYF. The CDR3, as DNA: TGCAGTGCTGGAGGGGATGGGCCCCAGTACTTC.

This clonotype was found a few times. V is TRBV7-6 and J is TRBJ2-1; TRBD2 matches 10 bases. The CDR3 length is 16 residues. CDR1 and CDR2 from the germline V gene are SGHVS and FNYEAQ. After removal of 5 bases from V and 6 bases from J, the junction contained 10 bases not matched to a gene. The CDR3 loop is CASSIRSLAGVNEQFF. For the CDR3, the DNA is TGTGCCAGCAGCATAAGGTCCCTAGCGGGAGTCAATGAGCAGTTCTTC.

This clonotype was picked up a small number of times. The rearrangement uses TRBV20-1 and TRBJ2-1, with 9 bases that match TRBD2. CDR3 length: 16 residues. The V segment lost 3 bases and the J segment 4 bases; nucleotides outside the gene matches: 10. The V gene's germline CDR1 is DFQATT and CDR2 SNEGSKA (reference sequence). CDR3 sequence: CSARDITAGGYNEQFF. In DNA, the CDR3 is TGCAGTGCTAGGGACATCACAGCGGGGGGTTACAATGAGCAGTTCTTC.

The rearrangement links TRBV10-3 to TRBJ2-1; no clear D. The CDR3 sequence is 12 residues long. CDR1 and CDR2 (germline): ENHRY, SYGVKD. Trimming removed 11 bases at V and 5 bases at J, with 13 bases between. CDR3 region: CAASSSDNEQFF. CDR3 DNA: TGTGCCGCCTCCTCGTCGGACAATGAGCAGTTCTTC.

In nucleotides, the CDR3 is TGCAGCGTTGGAGGACAGGGGTTAAAGACCCAGTTCTTC. This gives the protein CSVGGQGLKTQFF. V usage is TRBV29-1 and J usage is TRBJ2-1; 9 positions match TRBD1. Germline CDR1 reads SQVTM; CDR2 reads ANQGSEA. The V and J ends lost 4 bases and 13 bases, in that order; junction bases with no gene match: 11. The length of the CDR3 is 13 residues.

This clonotype has just a few counts. The rearrangement joins TRBV12-5 to TRBJ2-1; tentatively, D is TRBD2 (7 bases). The germline CDR1 and CDR2 sequences are LGHNT and FRNRAP. The CDR3 covers 16 residues. Trimming stripped 6 bases from V and 8 bases from J, with 23 bases between. The CDR3 nucleotides read TGTGCTAGTGGGGATACTGGGGGGGCTCGGATCCATGAGCAGTTCTTC. It codes for CASGDTGGARIHEQFF. The entire variable domain, with the rest obtained from reference TRBV12-5 and TRBJ2-1, is as follows: DARVTQTPRHKVTEMGQEVTMRCQPILGHNTVFWYRQTMMQGLELLAYFRNRAPLDDSGMPKDRFSAEMPDATLATLKIQPSEPRDSAVYFCASGDTGGARIHEQFFGPGTRLTVL.

This clonotype was counted ten times or more. The gene calls are TRBV27 and TRBJ2-7; TRBD1 is a possible D gene (5 bases). Germline CDR1 is MNHEY and CDR2 is SMNVEV (reference sequence). CDR3 length: 13 amino acids. Trimming stripped 3 bases from V and 3 bases from J, with 9 bases between. The CDR3 DNA reads as TGTGCCAGCAGTTTTAATAGGGGCTACGAGCAGTACTTC. Translating it yields CASSFNRGYEQYF.

Only a few counts were recorded for this clonotype. V is TRBV5-1 and J is TRBJ2-7, with 15 bases lining up with TRBD2. CDR1 SGHRS and CDR2 YFSETQ come from the germline V gene. This CDR3 comprises 18 residues. V was clipped by 3 bases and J by 4 bases; unmatched bases: 11. The CDR3 DNA reads as TGCGCCAGCAGCTGGTGGACTAGCGGGAGGGATCGCGCGTACGAGCAGTACTTC. Amino acids: CASSWWTSGRDRAYEQYF.

This clonotype appeared a single time. This sequence joins TRBV2 and TRBJ2-2; tentative D call: TRBD1 (5 bases). This CDR3 has 15 residues. Trimming removed 5 bases at V and 3 bases at J, with 13 bases between. The germline gives CDR1 SNHLY, CDR2 FYNNEI. CDR3 region: CASSLRAGYTGELFF. The CDR3 DNA reads TGTGCCAGCAGTTTACGGGCAGGGTACACCGGGGAGCTGTTTTTT. Variable domain in full (rest from reference TRBV2 and TRBJ2-2): EPEVTQTPSHQVTQMGQEVILRCVPISNHLYFYWYRQILGQKVEFLVSFYNNEISEKSEIFDDQFSVERPDGSNFTLKIRSTKLEDSAMYFCASSLRAGYTGELFFGEGSRLTVL.

The chain recombines TRBV28 with TRBJ1-1; no firm D call. Per the germline V gene, CDR1 is MDHEN and CDR2 is SYDVKM. This CDR3 is 13 amino acids long. Trimming left V 6 bases short and J 5 bases short, with 13 bases between. In DNA, the CDR3 is TGTGCCAGCAGCACGGAGTCAACAACTGAAGCTTTCTTT. Encoded protein: CASSTESTTEAFF. Variable domain in full (rest from reference TRBV28 and TRBJ1-1): DVKVTQSSRYLVKRTGEKVFLECVQDMDHENMFWYRQDPGLGLRLIYFSYDVKMKEKGDIPEGYSVSREKKERFSLILESASTNQTSMYLCASSTESTTEAFFGQGTRLTVV.

In its sample, this clonotype was seen a few times. The chain employs TRBV6-6 and TRBJ2-7; D call uncertain. The germline gives CDR1 MNHNY, CDR2 SVGAGI (reference sequence). V was cut by 0 bases and J by 4 bases, with 7 bases left in between. The CDR3 has 13 amino acids. The CDR3 sequence: CASSYSFGYEQYF. The CDR3, as DNA: TGTGCCAGCAGTTACTCTTTTGGGTACGAGCAGTACTTC.

This clonotype was counted a few times. The chain uses TRBV4-1 and TRBJ1-2; tentatively, D is TRBD1 (6 bases). The CDR3 is made up of 14 amino acids. Germline values: CDR1 MGHRA, CDR2 YSYEKL. Trimming pared 3 bases from V and 4 bases from J, leaving 12 bases between. The DNA of the CDR3 is TGCGCCAGCAGCCATGGACAGATTGGCTATGGCTACACCTTC. This encodes CASSHGQIGYGYTF.

This clonotype was detected ten times or more. This chain links TRBV29-1 with TRBJ2-1; D remains unclear. The V gene lost 5 bases and the J gene lost 8 bases, with 13 bases spanning the gap. Per germline, CDR1 SQVTM and CDR2 ANQGSEA. CDR3 length equals 12 residues. The CDR3: CSVTETGHEQFF. The CDR3 DNA is TGCAGCGTTACCGAGACGGGCCATGAGCAGTTCTTC.

The chain uses TRBV6-5 and TRBJ2-1; 7 nucleotides match TRBD1. The V and J ends lost 7 bases and 2 bases, in that order; junction bases with no gene match: 2. There are 13 residues in the CDR3. Germline V gene lookup returns CDR1 MNHEY and CDR2 SVGAGI. As DNA, the CDR3 is TGTGCCAGCATGCAGGGGGCCTACAATGAGCAGTTCTTC. This codes for CASMQGAYNEQFF.

The chain recombines TRBV20-1 with TRBJ2-1; 8 nucleotides agree with TRBD2. Germline values: CDR1 DFQATT, CDR2 SNEGSKA (reference sequence). CDR3 length: 14 amino acids. With V trimmed by 6 bases and J by 9 bases, 13 bases remained unmatched. CDR3 nucleotide sequence: TGCAGTGCCCACCACCCGGGAGGGTTTGGTGAGCAGTTCTTC. It translates to CSAHHPGGFGEQFF.

V is TRBV21-1 and J is TRBJ2-5. TRBV21-1 is given as a pseudogene. The CDR3 is made up of 10 amino acids. CDR3 in amino acids: CAILVGEQYF. The CDR3 DNA sequence: TGTGCCATCCTTGTAGGAGAGCAGTACTTC.

Remarks on this clonotype: Possible read error: a much larger clone is one base away. The J gene is TRBJ2-6, the V gene TRBV7-2; D ambiguous. This CDR3 is built from 13 residues. V gave up 3 bases and J gave up 3 bases, with 3 bases separating them. The germline CDR1 and CDR2 sequences are SGHTA and FQGNSA. CDR3 sequence reads: CASSFRGANVLTF. The CDR3 region has the DNA TGTGCCAGCAGCTTTCGTGGGGCCAACGTCCTGACTTTC.